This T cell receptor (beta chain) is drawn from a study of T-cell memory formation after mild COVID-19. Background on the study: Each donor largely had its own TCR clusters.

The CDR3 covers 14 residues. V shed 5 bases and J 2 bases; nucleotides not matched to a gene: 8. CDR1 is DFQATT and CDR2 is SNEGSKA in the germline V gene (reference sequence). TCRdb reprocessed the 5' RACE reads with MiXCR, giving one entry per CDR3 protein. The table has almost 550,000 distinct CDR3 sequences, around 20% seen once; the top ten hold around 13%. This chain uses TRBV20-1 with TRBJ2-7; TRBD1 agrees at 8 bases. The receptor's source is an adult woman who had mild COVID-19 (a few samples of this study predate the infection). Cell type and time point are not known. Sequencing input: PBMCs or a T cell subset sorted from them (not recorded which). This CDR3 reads CSAHRDRPPYEQYF. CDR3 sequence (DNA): TGCAGTGCTCACCGGGACAGGCCCCCCTACGAGCAGTACTTC.